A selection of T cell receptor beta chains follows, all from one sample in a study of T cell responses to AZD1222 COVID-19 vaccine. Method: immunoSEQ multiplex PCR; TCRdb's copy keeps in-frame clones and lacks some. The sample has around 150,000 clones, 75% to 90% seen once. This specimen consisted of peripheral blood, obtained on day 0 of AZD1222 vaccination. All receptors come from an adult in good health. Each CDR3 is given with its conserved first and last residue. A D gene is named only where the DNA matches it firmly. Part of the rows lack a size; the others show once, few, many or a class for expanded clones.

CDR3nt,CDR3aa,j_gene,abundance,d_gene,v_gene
TGTGCCAGCAGTTTGACACTGAACACTGAAGCTTTCTTT,CASSLTLNTEAFF,TRBJ1-1,once,NA,TRBV27
TGTGCCAGCAGGCGGGAGTTAATGAACACTGAAGCTTTCTTT,CASRRELMNTEAFF,TRBJ1-1,NA,NA,TRBV6-5
TGTGCCAGCAGTGGGTGGACAGGGGGTTCTGGGGCCAACGTCCTGACTTTC,CASSGWTGGSGANVLTF,TRBJ2-6,NA,TRBD1,TRBV27
TGTGCCAGCAGTTTGTGGTCGCAGTCTGGCTACACCTTC,CASSLWSQSGYTF,TRBJ1-2,NA,NA,TRBV28
TGTGCCAGCAGTGAAAGGTTAGGAACAGAAGCTTTCTTT,CASSERLGTEAFF,TRBJ1-1,NA,NA,TRBV6-1
TGCGCCAGCGCGAGGGAGGGGGGAACCACTGAAGCTTTCTTT,CASAREGGTTEAFF,TRBJ1-1,once,NA,TRBV5-1
TGTGCCAGCAGTCGCAATCAGGGGGACTATGGCTACACCTTC,CASSRNQGDYGYTF,TRBJ1-2,NA,TRBD1,TRBV6-5
TGTGCCAGCAGCCGAAACAGGTACAATCAGCCCCAGCATTTT,CASSRNRYNQPQHF,TRBJ1-5,medium-sized,NA,TRBV28
TGTGCCAGCAGCGTACAGACCGCAACTAATGAAAAACTGTTTTTT,CASSVQTATNEKLFF,TRBJ1-4,NA,NA,TRBV5-4
TGCGCCAGTTGGGACAGGGGGTCTGGGGCCAACGTCCTGACTTTC,CASWDRGSGANVLTF,TRBJ2-6,NA,TRBD1,TRBV10-2
TGTGCCAGCAGTGGACTAGCGGGCATAACCTACGAGCAGTACTTC,CASSGLAGITYEQYF,TRBJ2-7,NA,TRBD2,TRBV3-1/TRBV3-2
TGCGCCAGCAGCTTGGCTGGACAGGATAATTCACCCCTCCACTTT,CASSLAGQDNSPLHF,TRBJ1-6,NA,TRBD1,TRBV5-1
TGTGCCAGCACTCACGGACAGGGGGCCGCTCCTAACTATGGCTACACCTTC,CASTHGQGAAPNYGYTF,TRBJ1-2,NA,NA,TRBV21-1
TGCAGCATTCTAACAGGGAACACTGAAGCTTTCTTT,CSILTGNTEAFF,TRBJ1-1,NA,NA,TRBV29-1
TGTGCCAGCAGGAGCGGGGGGGATAGCACCGGGGAGCTGTTTTTT,CASRSGGDSTGELFF,TRBJ2-2,NA,TRBD2,TRBV9
TGTGCCAGTACCCTGAGGTCTCAGGGAAACTATGGCTACACCTTC,CASTLRSQGNYGYTF,TRBJ1-2,NA,NA,TRBV19
TGCGCCAGCAGCTCGGGGACAGGTCGCGGGTATACTGAAGCTTTCTTT,CASSSGTGRGYTEAFF,TRBJ1-1,NA,TRBD1,TRBV5-1
TGTGCCAGCAGTTCAGGACGGCAAAGCAATCAGCCCCAGCATTTT,CASSSGRQSNQPQHF,TRBJ1-5,once,NA,TRBV6-5
TGTGCCAGCAGGACCCACAGGGGCTTGAACACTGAAGCTTTCTTT,CASRTHRGLNTEAFF,TRBJ1-1,NA,TRBD1,TRBV6-5
TGTGCCACCAGTGATCCCGGGACTAGCGGGGACAGCTCCTACAATGAGCAGTTCTTC,CATSDPGTSGDSSYNEQFF,TRBJ2-1,NA,TRBD2,TRBV24-1
TGCGCCAGCAGCTTGGTGGCGGGGGGTTACTACGAGCAGTACTTC,CASSLVAGGYYEQYF,TRBJ2-7,NA,TRBD2,TRBV5-1
TGTGCCAGCAGCCCCCGCGGGGGGAGTACTGAAGCTTTCTTT,CASSPRGGSTEAFF,TRBJ1-1,NA,NA,TRBV5-6
TGTGCCAGCAGCTTAACACAGGCTGGAAACACCATATATTTT,CASSLTQAGNTIYF,TRBJ1-3,NA,NA,TRBV5-8
TGTGCCCAAGGGGGAGAACCCACAGATACGCAGTATTTT,CAQGGEPTDTQYF,TRBJ2-3,NA,NA,TRBV7-9
TGTGCCAGCGGACATAGAGGATTGGAAGATACGCAGTATTTT,CASGHRGLEDTQYF,TRBJ2-3,NA,NA,TRBV11-2
TGTGCCACCAGTGAAGACAGTAACTATGGCTACACCTTC,CATSEDSNYGYTF,TRBJ1-2,NA,NA,TRBV24-1
TGTGCCAGCAGCCGTATTCTTGGAGGCTACGAGCAGTACTTC,CASSRILGGYEQYF,TRBJ2-7,NA,NA,TRBV5-6
TGTGCCAGCAGCTTAGTCTTAGAGTCCCGGGGCGAGCAGTACTTC,CASSLVLESRGEQYF,TRBJ2-7,once,NA,TRBV11-2
TGTGCCAGTAGTTCGGGATCCGGGGCACATGGCTACACCTTC,CASSSGSGAHGYTF,TRBJ1-2,NA,NA,TRBV19
TGTGCCAGCAGTTTGGGATTGGGGTACGAGCAGTACTTC,CASSLGLGYEQYF,TRBJ2-7,NA,NA,TRBV12-3/TRBV12-4
TGTGCCAGCTCACTGGACAGGAACTATGGCTACACCTTC,CASSLDRNYGYTF,TRBJ1-2,NA,TRBD1,TRBV18
TGTGCCAGCAGCCCTAGGACAGGGGGATATCGGGGAACTAATGAAAAACTGTTTTTT,CASSPRTGGYRGTNEKLFF,TRBJ1-4,NA,TRBD1,TRBV11-2
TGCGCCAGCAGCGCCTGGACAGGGAACGAGCAGTACTTC,CASSAWTGNEQYF,TRBJ2-7,few,TRBD1,TRBV5-1
TGTGCCAGCAGCCAGAGCAGAAACCGGGACAGCTACTACAATGAGCAGTTCTTC,CASSQSRNRDSYYNEQFF,TRBJ2-1,NA,TRBD1,TRBV13
TGTGCCAGCAGTCCCGCCGGGACAGGGGACTACGGCTACACCTTC,CASSPAGTGDYGYTF,TRBJ1-2,NA,TRBD1,TRBV28